This T cell receptor beta chain was recovered during a study of beta chain features in type 1 diabetes (dated by TCRdb to about 2018). With regard to the full study: Patients and healthy donors did not differ in mean age, gender distribution, total cell number or subset yield. Across all samples, 107,917,701 sorted cells were examined, and cell number per subset correlated strongly with RNA yield. In the study, TCRB repertoires of sorted circulating CD4+ T cell subsets from recently diagnosed type 1 diabetes patients were compared with those of matched healthy donors. Regulatory and stem cell-like memory subsets were obtained from only 8 patients and about 8 healthy donors, while naive and central memory subsets were obtained from all 28 donors. The study at large found these results: In all four CD4+ subsets, TCRB CDR3 length was moderately but significantly shorter in type 1 diabetes patients. Patients with type 1 diabetes made fewer insertions and deleted more nucleotides at VDJ recombination sites, implying thymic rearrangement abnormalities. Shorter templates might have been favored by PCR, but patient and control samples were amplified and corrected together, so both groups would have been affected equally by any skew. Because the HLA sub-analyses included only small numbers of individuals, any influence of HLA type on TCRB rearrangement was left unresolved. Because cDNA was sequenced instead of genomic DNA, activated cells with high expression could be over-represented, although the groups did not differ in activation or CD3 levels. The naive, central memory and regulatory TCRB repertoires appeared to resemble one another more closely among patients than among healthy donors.

All of the isolated RNA was reverse transcribed with the High Capacity cDNA Reverse Transcription Kit, so expressed TCRB transcripts were sequenced. Naive, central memory and regulatory T cell samples underwent deep immunoSEQ sequencing, averaging around 3.6 million total reads per sample. Sorted cells were lysed in RLT buffer, and RNA was extracted using DNase-treated RNeasy Micro or Mini kits according to cell number. Each cell subset was processed on its own to prevent cross-contamination, while patient and healthy donor samples were processed together. The immunoSEQ multiplex PCR was used to amplify TCRB sequences from cDNA, generating 87-bp fragments that spanned the CDR3 region. Amplicons were sequenced on the Illumina HiSeq platform. As for the original processing: PCR bias was corrected computationally using synthetic template baselines, and reads within Hamming distance 2 were collapsed, with unmergeable singletons discarded. By aligning reads against IMGT, V, D and J genes, CDR3 length, and insertions or deletions at six rearrangement sites were assigned. Within each subset, clonotype counts were normalized to the number of sorted cells before true diversity and Gini coefficients were calculated with the tcR R package. The overlap coefficient, calculated on TCRB nucleotide sequences, was used to quantify repertoire sharing. Out-of-frame TCRB sequences from naive cells were analyzed to stand in for the pre-selection repertoire. Entries here come from immuneACCESS through TCRdb and include only in-frame sequences with V and J called. Some clones fail to appear in such tables; in the studies checked, an unresolved V gene covers under half of the shortfall, and the cause of the remainder is unknown. V and J calls and clone size are copied from that table; D and trimming were computed from the DNA. Recorded for this sample are roughly 730,000 clones; roughly 13% of them occurred a single time. The ten largest clones capture 0.02% to 0.025% of the sample.

The sample holds a few counts of this clone. Its antigen specificity is not known. Base-call qualities are not available, and no considerably larger clone is one nucleotide away. The CDR3 holds 17 amino acids from the cysteine to the phenylalanine. Just CDR3 DNA is preserved here, 51 bases in frame from base 1. In the germline V gene, CDR1 corresponds to SNHLY and CDR2 to FYNNEI. Trimming takes 6 bases from V and 0 bases from J, and the germline ends sit 15 bases apart. A single peripheral blood draw of about 116 mL on average was collected from each donor into heparinised tubes. A BD FACSAria II and a panel including CD45RO, CCR7, CD25, CD127, CD95 and CD27 were used to sort naive, central memory, regulatory and stem cell-like memory CD4+ T cells. Every sorted population had a purity above 98%. PBMCs were separated immediately by Lymphoprep density gradient centrifugation and were stained directly, without being cultured. So that batch effects would be minimized, each experiment stained and sorted samples in pairs, pairing one healthy donor with one patient.

Source material: naive CD4+ T cells from blood. What this sample's cell subset or site label stands for: true naive CD4+ T cells. The sequence joins TRBV2 to TRBJ1-6; TRBD1 could be the D gene, as 5 bases match. The sequence was collected from a man younger than 35 with type 1 diabetes. The CDR3 reads as follows: CASRQGLRSSYNSPLHF. The DNA is as follows: TGTGCCAGCAGGCAGGGACTGAGAAGCTCCTATAATTCACCCCTCCACTTT.